This T cell receptor beta chain is drawn from a study of blood T cells in healthy people across ages. Notes on the study in general: Not knowing donor CMV status may have confounded expanded clonotype changes. Long-lived and aged donors differed, with more naive CD4+ cells and higher diversity in the long-lived.

CDR1 is SGHAT and CDR2 is FQNNGV in the germline V gene. V dropped 2 bases and J dropped 4; count of bases not matched to a gene: 12. CDR3 length equals 18 residues. Primed by a sample-barcoded 5' primer and a J-beta primer mix, a second PCR proceeded for about 7 to 11 cycles. Template switching added a 12-random-nucleotide identifier to every cDNA molecule. TCRdb reprocessed the 5' RACE reads via MiXCR and lists one record per CDR3 protein. Of about 580,000 distinct CDR3 sequences listed, under 55% are singletons. Notes on this clonotype: The antigen is not known.

This TCR derives from a man older than 75 in good health. The source material was blood. The chain carries TRBV11-2 and TRBJ2-1; 9 bases fit TRBD2. The CDR3 region is CASSLLLAGRGTYNEQFF. CDR3 nucleotides: TGTGCCAGCAGCTTACTTCTAGCGGGACGGGGGACATACAATGAGCAGTTCTTC.